Sequencing of this T cell receptor (beta chain) was carried out in a study of response to subunit inactivated influenza vaccine. Trimming removed 10 bases at V and 3 bases at J, with 12 bases between. Germline V lookup: CDR1 ENHRY, CDR2 SYGVKD. The CDR3 is 13 residues long. Whole-study results and caveats: Researchers suggested that each seasonal influenza vaccination recruits few new T cells.

This clonotype was recorded at least ten times. What it binds is not known. TCRdb analysed the RT-PCR reads with MiXCR anew, one entry per CDR3 protein. Among 500,000 to 600,000 distinct CDR3 sequences listed, about 12% were seen once. The sequence was obtained from a man between 50 and 59 years old who received an inactivated influenza vaccine. The chain combines TRBV10-3 with TRBJ2-2; D may be TRBD2 (6 bases). Specimen: PBMCs from blood, collected on the day of vaccination. For the CDR3, the DNA is TGTGCCAGCCGGGAGAGTTACACCGGGGAGCTGTTTTTT. Amino acids: CASRESYTGELFF.